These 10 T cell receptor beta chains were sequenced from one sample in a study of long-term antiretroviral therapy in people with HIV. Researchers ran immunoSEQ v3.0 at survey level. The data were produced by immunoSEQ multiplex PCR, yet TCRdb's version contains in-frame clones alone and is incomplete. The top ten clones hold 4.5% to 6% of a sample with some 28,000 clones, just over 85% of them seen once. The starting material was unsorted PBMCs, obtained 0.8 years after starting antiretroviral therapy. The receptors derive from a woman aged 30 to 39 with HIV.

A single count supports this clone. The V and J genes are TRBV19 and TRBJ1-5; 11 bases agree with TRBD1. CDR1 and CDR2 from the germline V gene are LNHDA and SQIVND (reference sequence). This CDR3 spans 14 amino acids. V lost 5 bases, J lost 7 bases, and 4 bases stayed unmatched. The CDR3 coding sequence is TGTGCCAGTAGTTCAAGGACAGGGGGCCAGCCCCAGCATTTT. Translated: CASSSRTGGQPQHF.

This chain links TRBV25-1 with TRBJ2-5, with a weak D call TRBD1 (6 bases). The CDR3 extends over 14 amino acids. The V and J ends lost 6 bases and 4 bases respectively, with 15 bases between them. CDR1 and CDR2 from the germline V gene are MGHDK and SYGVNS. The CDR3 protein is CASSRGGLGETQYF. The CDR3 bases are TGTGCCAGCAGCCGAGGGGGTCTGGGAGAGACCCAGTACTTC.

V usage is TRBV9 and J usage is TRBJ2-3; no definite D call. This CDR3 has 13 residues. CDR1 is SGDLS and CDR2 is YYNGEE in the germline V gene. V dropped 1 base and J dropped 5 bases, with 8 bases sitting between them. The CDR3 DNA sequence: TGTGCCAGCAGCGTACCACCCGAAGATACGCAGTATTTT. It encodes CASSVPPEDTQYF.

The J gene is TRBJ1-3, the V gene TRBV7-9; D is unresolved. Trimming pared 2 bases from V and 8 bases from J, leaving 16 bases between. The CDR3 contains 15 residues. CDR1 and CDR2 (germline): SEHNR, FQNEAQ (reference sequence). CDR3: CASSLRVGSRDTIYF. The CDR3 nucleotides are TGTGCCAGCAGCTTAAGGGTTGGGAGTCGGGACACCATATATTTT.

CDR3 DNA: TGTGCCAGCAGCTTAGCTGGGGTTTCAGATGGCTACACCTTC. Its translation is CASSLAGVSDGYTF. V is TRBV7-8 and J is TRBJ1-2; D unresolved. V shed 0 bases and J shed 6 bases, with 11 bases lying between them. Germline CDR1 SGHVS, CDR2 FQNEAQ. The CDR3 spans 14 residues.

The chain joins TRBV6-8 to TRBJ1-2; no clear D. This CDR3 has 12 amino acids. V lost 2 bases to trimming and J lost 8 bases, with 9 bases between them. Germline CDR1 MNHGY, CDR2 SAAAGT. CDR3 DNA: TGTGCCAGCAGTTACAGGGTTAAGGGCTACACCTTC. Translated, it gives CASSYRVKGYTF.

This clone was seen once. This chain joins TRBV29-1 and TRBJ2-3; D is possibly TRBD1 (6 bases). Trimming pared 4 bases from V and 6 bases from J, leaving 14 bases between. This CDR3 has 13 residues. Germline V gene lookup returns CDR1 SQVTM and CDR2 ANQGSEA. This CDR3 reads CSVATGFPDTQYF. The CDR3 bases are TGCAGCGTTGCAACAGGGTTTCCGGATACGCAGTATTTT.

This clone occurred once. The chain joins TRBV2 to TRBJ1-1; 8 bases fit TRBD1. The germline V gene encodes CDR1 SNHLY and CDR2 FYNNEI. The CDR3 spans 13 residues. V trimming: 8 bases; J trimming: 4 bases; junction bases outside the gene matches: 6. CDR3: CASAGQEGTEAFF. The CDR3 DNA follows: TGTGCCAGCGCGGGACAGGAGGGCACTGAAGCTTTCTTT.

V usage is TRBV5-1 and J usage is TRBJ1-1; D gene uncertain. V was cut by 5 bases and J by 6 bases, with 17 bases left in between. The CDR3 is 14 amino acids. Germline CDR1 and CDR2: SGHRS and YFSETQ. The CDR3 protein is CASRLDGRRAEAFF. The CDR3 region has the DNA TGCGCCAGCAGACTGGACGGGCGAAGGGCTGAAGCTTTCTTT. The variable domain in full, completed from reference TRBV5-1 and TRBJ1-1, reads KAGVTQTPRYLIKTRGQQVTLSCSPISGHRSVSWYQQTPGQGLQFLFEYFSETQRNKGNFPGRFSGRQFSNSRSEMNVSTLELGDSALYLCASRLDGRRAEAFFGQGTRLTVV.

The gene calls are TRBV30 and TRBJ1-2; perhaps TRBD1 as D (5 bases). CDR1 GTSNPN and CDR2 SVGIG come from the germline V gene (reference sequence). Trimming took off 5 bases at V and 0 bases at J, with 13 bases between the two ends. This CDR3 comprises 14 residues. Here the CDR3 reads CAWEGTLANYGYTF. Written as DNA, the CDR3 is TGTGCCTGGGAAGGGACCTTAGCTAACTATGGCTACACCTTC.